The 29 T cell receptor beta chains presented below share a single source sample, sequenced in a study of CD8+ T cells in alopecia areata. RNA extraction was followed by reverse transcription into cDNA, which acted as the sequencing template. Sequencing used immunoSEQ multiplex PCR; TCRdb keeps in-frame clones, though not all of them. The profile shows roughly 170,000 clones, about 60% of them singletons. Treatment given: oral pan-JAK inhibitor, 5-10 mg twice daily. Sequencing used CD8+ T cells sorted from blood, obtained at week 24, from a patient treated with tofacitinib. These receptors were obtained from a human donor with alopecia areata.

The chain is built from TRBV25-1 and TRBJ1-4, with TRBD1 as a possible D gene (5 bases). The CDR3 extends over 12 amino acids. The V end lost 10 bases, the J end lost 5 bases, and 11 bases lay between the germline ends. Germline-derived CDR1 and CDR2 are MGHDK and SYGVNS. The CDR3 region has the DNA TGTGCCACCGGACACCCGAATGAAAAACTGTTTTTT. Protein product: CATGHPNEKLFF.

J is TRBJ1-4 and V is TRBV9; D not certain. Germline loops: CDR1 SGDLS, CDR2 YYNGEE. The CDR3 length is 12 residues. V was trimmed by 3 bases and J by 8 bases, leaving 8 bases between them. CDR3 in DNA: TGTGCCAGCAGCGGACCGGGAGAAAAACTGTTTTTT. Amino acid sequence: CASSGPGEKLFF.

V and J are TRBV2 and TRBJ1-2; D gene unclear. Trimming left V 9 bases short and J 0 bases short, with 11 bases between. The CDR3 contains 13 residues. The germline CDR1 and CDR2 sequences are SNHLY and FYNNEI. CDR3 sequence (DNA): TGTGCCAGGAGCGGGGATTCTAACTATGGCTACACCTTC. Encoded protein: CARSGDSNYGYTF.

As DNA, the CDR3 is TGCGCCAGCAGCCATGGGACCCACGAGCAGTACTTC. It translates to CASSHGTHEQYF. The chain has TRBV4-1 and TRBJ2-7, with D perhaps assigned TRBD1 or TRBD2 (5 bases each). Germline CDR1 and CDR2: MGHRA and YSYEKL. V was cut by 3 bases and J by 5 bases, with 8 bases left in between. CDR3 size: 12 residues.

V and J are TRBV5-6 and TRBJ1-2, with no clear D. Trimming shortened V by 4 bases and J by 9 bases, and 19 bases separated the two germline ends. The CDR3 is 14 residues long. Germline loops: CDR1 SGHDT, CDR2 YYEEEE. CDR3 coding DNA: TGTGCCAGCAGCGGAGTCCAGGACGGGAGGAGCTACACCTTC. Encoded protein: CASSGVQDGRSYTF.

The V and J genes are TRBV6-5 and TRBJ2-7; 7 positions agree with TRBD2. CDR3 size: 14 residues. Germline CDR1 MNHEY, CDR2 SVGAGI. Trimming took 0 bases from V and 7 from J; bases not matched to a gene: 6. The CDR3 coding sequence is TGTGCCAGCAGTTACTCGACCGGCGGGGGTGAGCAGTACTTC. It is translated as CASSYSTGGGEQYF.

This rearrangement joins TRBV9 to TRBJ2-7; 12 positions agree with TRBD2. Germline CDR1 and CDR2: SGDLS and YYNGEE. V lost 4 bases and J lost 5; bases outside the gene matches: 10. The CDR3 has 16 residues. The CDR3 sequence: CASSPRTSGEFHEQYF. CDR3 nucleotides: TGTGCCAGCAGCCCACGGACTAGCGGGGAGTTCCACGAGCAGTACTTC.

This clone was seen a handful of times. This chain joins TRBV4-1 and TRBJ2-3, with 10 bases aligning to TRBD2. Losses at the gene ends were 1 base for V and 4 bases for J; bases not matched to a gene: 8. The CDR3 extends over 17 amino acids. The germline CDR1 and CDR2 sequences are MGHRA and YSYEKL. The CDR3 DNA is TGCGCCAGCAGCCAAGCTAGAAGCGGGGGGGCGTCAGATACGCAGTATTTT. This sequence encodes CASSQARSGGASDTQYF.

J is TRBJ1-6 and V is TRBV5-6; D is ambiguous. The V gene's germline CDR1 is SGHDT and CDR2 YYEEEE. The CDR3 length is 15 residues. The V gene lost 4 bases and the J gene lost 8 bases, with 16 bases spanning the gap. The chain's CDR3 is CASSPPGLPHSPLHF. CDR3 coding DNA: TGTGCCAGCAGCCCCCCGGGATTACCGCATTCACCCCTCCACTTT.

J is TRBJ2-1 and V is TRBV5-1; D ambiguous. This CDR3 has 11 residues. Germline V gene data show CDR1 as SGHRS and CDR2 as YFSETQ. Trimming removed 5 bases at V and 5 bases at J, with 5 bases between. CDR3 protein: CASRQNNEQFF. The CDR3 nucleotides read TGCGCCAGCAGGCAGAACAATGAGCAGTTCTTC.

V usage is TRBV30 and J usage is TRBJ1-1; no clear D. The ends were cut back, 7 bases at V and 10 bases at J, with 25 bases in the middle. In germline, CDR1 is GTSNPN, CDR2 SVGIG (reference sequence). This CDR3 spans 14 amino acids. The DNA of the CDR3 is TGTGCCTACGACCCGCCCGTCGGGGATGTCGGAGCTTTCTTT. Translating it yields CAYDPPVGDVGAFF.

The V and J genes are TRBV4-2 and TRBJ2-1; 7 bases match TRBD2. The CDR3 is 16 residues long. Germline loops: CDR1 LGHNA, CDR2 YNFKEQ. V shed 0 bases, J shed 3 bases, and the junction held 5 bases outside the gene matches. The CDR3 region has the DNA TGTGCCAGCAGCCAAGACGAAGCGGGGAACTACAATGAGCAGTTCTTC. As protein: CASSQDEAGNYNEQFF.

The rearrangement joins TRBV6-4 to TRBJ1-4, with no clear D. Per germline, CDR1 MRHNA and CDR2 SNTAGT. Deletions cut 3 bases from V and 10 bases from J, with 0 bases between. This CDR3 contains 9 residues. CDR3 amino acids: CASSEKLFF. DNA for the CDR3: TGTGCCAGCAGTGAAAAACTGTTTTTT.

J is TRBJ1-2 and V is TRBV5-1, with D perhaps TRBD1 (5 bases). Germline CDR1 reads SGHRS; CDR2 reads YFSETQ. Trimming shortened V by 4 bases and J by 6 bases, and 10 bases separated the two germline ends. The CDR3 length is 12 residues. The CDR3 here is CASSRGADGYTF. The CDR3 coding sequence is TGCGCCAGCAGCAGAGGGGCAGATGGCTACACCTTC.

This clone was counted between two and nine times. The same CDR3 arises from other DNA sequences in this sample as well. The chain employs TRBV7-9 and TRBJ2-5, with unresolved D. The germline CDR1 and CDR2 sequences are SEHNR and FQNEAQ (reference sequence). The CDR3 has 13 residues. V was trimmed by 1 base and J by 1 base, leaving 4 bases between them. This CDR3 is CASSLGGQETQYF. The CDR3 bases are TGTGCCAGCAGCTTAGGGGGCCAAGAGACCCAGTACTTC.

The gene calls are TRBV13 and TRBJ2-3, with TRBD1 identical over 7 bases. V was clipped by 4 bases and J by 4 bases; unmatched bases: 14. The CDR3 runs 17 residues. Germline-derived CDR1 and CDR2 are PRHDT and FYEKMQ (reference sequence). This CDR3 is CASSSGGVSHSPDTQYF. For the CDR3, the DNA is TGTGCCAGCAGCTCAGGGGGAGTAAGTCATTCACCAGATACGCAGTATTTT.

This clone was found many times. The genes are TRBV5-1 and TRBJ2-5; weak D call: TRBD2 (5 bases). Trimming pared 7 bases from V and 4 bases from J, leaving 14 bases between. Germline V gene data show CDR1 as SGHRS and CDR2 as YFSETQ. This CDR3 contains 13 residues. The CDR3 coding sequence is TGCGCCAGCCGGGGATTGGGCCTAGAGACCCAGTACTTC. Amino acids: CASRGLGLETQYF. Drawing the rest from reference TRBV5-1 and TRBJ2-5, the complete variable domain is KAGVTQTPRYLIKTRGQQVTLSCSPISGHRSVSWYQQTPGQGLQFLFEYFSETQRNKGNFPGRFSGRQFSNSRSEMNVSTLELGDSALYLCASRGLGLETQYFGPGTRLLVL.

V is TRBV30 and J is TRBJ2-5; either TRBD1 or TRBD2 may fit D (5 bases each). The germline gives CDR1 GTSNPN, CDR2 SVGIG (reference sequence). V shed 7 bases and J shed 3 bases, with 15 bases lying between them. The CDR3 has 13 amino acids. The CDR3 DNA is TGTGCCTTACACGGGGCCTGGGAAGAGACCCAGTACTTC. Its protein is CALHGAWEETQYF.

The chain employs TRBV2 and TRBJ1-1; a weak D match, TRBD1 (5 bases). This CDR3 is 14 amino acids long. Germline V CDR1 and CDR2: SNHLY, FYNNEI. Trimming took off 6 bases at V and 7 bases at J, with 18 bases between the two ends. This chain's CDR3 is CASRSRGTTGEAFF. In DNA, the CDR3 is TGTGCCAGCAGGTCACGGGGGACTACCGGTGAAGCTTTCTTT. Using reference TRBV2 and TRBJ1-1 for the parts outside the CDR3, the full variable domain is EPEVTQTPSHQVTQMGQEVILRCVPISNHLYFYWYRQILGQKVEFLVSFYNNEISEKSEIFDDQFSVERPDGSNFTLKIRSTKLEDSAMYFCASRSRGTTGEAFFGQGTRLTVV.

This chain joins TRBV13 and TRBJ2-7, with TRBD1 matching 9 bases. The CDR3 length is 14 residues. Per the germline V gene, CDR1 is PRHDT and CDR2 is FYEKMQ (reference sequence). Germline trimming cut 4 bases from V and 6 bases from J; bases unmatched to any gene: 7. CDR3 in DNA: TGTGCCAGCAGCTCGGACAGGGGAGCGGGCGAGCAGTACTTC. This translates into CASSSDRGAGEQYF. The variable domain in full, with the rest retrieved from reference TRBV13 and TRBJ2-7, is AAGVIQSPRHLIKEKRETATLKCYPIPRHDTVYWYQQGPGQDPQFLISFYEKMQSDKGSIPDRFSAQQFSDYHSELNMSSLELGDSALYFCASSSDRGAGEQYFGPGTRLTVT.

There are a few counts of this clone. The rearrangement uses TRBV30 and TRBJ2-1; no definite D call. This CDR3 contains 10 residues. Trimming cost V 2 bases and J 9 bases, with 5 bases left between them. Germline loops: CDR1 GTSNPN, CDR2 SVGIG (reference sequence). CDR3 loop: CAWSKFEQFF. The CDR3 region has the DNA TGTGCCTGGAGTAAGTTTGAGCAGTTCTTC.

This sequence joins TRBV9 and TRBJ1-1; no reliable D call. Germline V gene lookup returns CDR1 SGDLS and CDR2 YYNGEE. V dropped 1 base and J dropped 6 bases, with 4 bases sitting between them. CDR3 length: 11 residues. The CDR3 is CASSVISEAFF. CDR3 bases: TGTGCCAGCAGCGTAATCTCTGAAGCTTTCTTT.

This chain connects TRBV15 to TRBJ2-1; 9 bases match TRBD2. V shed 6 bases and J 4 bases; nucleotides not matched to a gene: 7. Looked up from germline, CDR1 is LNHNV and CDR2 is YYDKDF (reference sequence). This CDR3 spans 15 amino acids. In DNA form, the CDR3 reads TGTGCCACCAGGGTAGCGGGAGAAAATTACAATGAGCAGTTCTTC. This codes for CATRVAGENYNEQFF.

This clone was found a few times. Other nucleotide sequences from this sample produce the same CDR3. This chain connects TRBV5-1 to TRBJ1-1; no definite D call. V lost 4 bases and J 2 bases, leaving 3 bases between the germline ends. Germline V lookup: CDR1 SGHRS, CDR2 YFSETQ. The CDR3 spans 11 residues. In nucleotides, the CDR3 is TGCGCCAGCAGCCTCAACACTGAAGCTTTCTTT. It translates to CASSLNTEAFF.

V usage is TRBV27 and J usage is TRBJ2-5; D not certain. Germline values: CDR1 MNHEY, CDR2 SMNVEV (reference sequence). The CDR3 is 13 residues long. The V gene lost 0 bases and the J gene lost 3 bases, with 5 bases spanning the gap. CDR3 coding DNA: TGTGCCAGCAGTTTATCATCAGAAGAGACCCAGTACTTC. It codes for CASSLSSEETQYF.

The gene calls are TRBV29-1 and TRBJ2-1; 7 bases line up with TRBD1. The germline gives CDR1 SQVTM, CDR2 ANQGSEA. This CDR3 is 14 amino acids long. Trimming took 7 bases from V and 2 from J; bases not matched to a gene: 8. The CDR3 region is CSAETGITYNEQFF. The CDR3 DNA is TGCAGCGCCGAGACAGGGATTACCTACAATGAGCAGTTCTTC.

This clone has more than one count but fewer than ten. V usage is TRBV18 and J usage is TRBJ1-3; no clear D gene. Germline values: CDR1 KGHSH, CDR2 LQKENI. The CDR3 extends over 16 amino acids. V gave up 3 bases and J gave up 3 bases, with 15 bases separating them. In nucleotides, the CDR3 is TGTGCCAGCTCACCTAAGGTCCTCCGACATGGAAACACCATATATTTT. This encodes CASSPKVLRHGNTIYF.

The chain links TRBV7-8 to TRBJ2-1; 7 positions match TRBD2. Germline CDR1 and CDR2: SGHVS and FQNEAQ. The CDR3 runs to 12 residues. The junction had 2 bases not matched to a gene; V was cut back by 5 bases and J by 7 bases. The CDR3 bases are TGTGCCAGCAGCGGACTAGAGAATGAGCAGTTCTTC. This gives the protein CASSGLENEQFF.

The table lists this clone with a few counts. This chain uses TRBV5-1 with TRBJ2-3; D gene uncertain. Looked up from germline, CDR1 is SGHRS and CDR2 is YFSETQ. The ends were cut back, 1 base at V and 8 bases at J, with 11 bases in the middle. The CDR3 is made up of 13 amino acids. CDR3 nucleotides: TGCGCCAGCAGCTTGATTTGGGTCGGTACGCAGTATTTT. It encodes CASSLIWVGTQYF.